What follows is one T cell receptor (beta chain) and its context. This clone was counted once. What this receptor recognizes is not known. Per-nucleotide qualities are absent, and no much larger clonotype sits a single base away. The sample belongs to a study of T cell changes during pregnancy in multiple sclerosis (dated by TCRdb to the late 2010s). Regarding the study in general: Changes in the T cell repertoire over the course of pregnancy were examined in this study in women with multiple sclerosis.

The library was made by the immunoSEQ multiplex PCR assay. Sourced from immuneACCESS, this table was stored by TCRdb with only in-frame sequences that have V and J called. A share of the clones is absent; for the studies checked, an unresolved V gene accounts for under half, and the remainder has no known explanation. Present in this sample are 36,000 or so clones, about 88% of which were seen just once. The top ten clonotypes cover about 0.58% of the sample. The cysteine opens and the phenylalanine closes a CDR3 of 16 amino acids. Solely the CDR3 DNA is kept, with 48 bases framed from the first base. In the germline V gene (reference sequence), CDR1 corresponds to LNHDA and CDR2 to SQIVND. V sheds 3 bases and J sheds 4 bases, leaving 16 bases between their ends.

This sequence uses TRBV19 and TRBJ1-5, with the D segment identity uncertain. The sample was CD4+ T cells from peripheral blood mononuclear cells, taken in the first trimester of pregnancy. The clonotype comes from a female donor with multiple sclerosis, enrolled in a pregnancy study. The nucleotide sequence reads as follows: TGTGCCAGTAGTATTCAGAGGGCGAGAGGGAATCAGCCCCAGCATTTT. The translation is CASSIQRARGNQPQHF.